The sequence of this TCR beta chain was determined in a study of long-term antiretroviral therapy in people with HIV. V lost 7 bases and J lost 9; bases outside the gene matches: 4. The germline gives CDR1 SGDLS, CDR2 YYNGEE. There are 11 residues in the CDR3. Researchers ran immunoSEQ v3.0 at survey level. Clones were sequenced by immunoSEQ multiplex PCR, and TCRdb holds only the in-frame ones, with some missing. The sample holds about 33,000 clones, 95% to 98% seen once. The chain carries TRBV9 and TRBJ2-1, with 7 bases matching TRBD1. The TCR sequence derives from a man aged 25-45 years with HIV. The input for sequencing was unsorted PBMCs, taken 6.9 years after starting antiretroviral therapy. The CDR3 DNA follows: TGTGCCAGCGGCCGACAGGGTGAGCAGTTCTTC. It translates to CASGRQGEQFF.